These T cell receptor beta chains were read from a single sample in a study of shared clonotypes between healthy human individuals. Profiling relied on immunoSEQ multiplex PCR, and the TCRdb table lists in-frame clones only, not all of them. The table lists 2 million to 2.5 million clones, 85% to 95% of them singletons. Sample: naive CD4+ T cells from PBMCs. The receptor set was obtained from a man aged 18 to 29 in good health. Some clones in this sample may be carry-over from other donors' samples. CDR3s include the opening cysteine and the closing phenylalanine or tryptophan. The order of the fields is D gene, V gene, J gene, clone size, CDR3 DNA, CDR3 protein. D genes are given only for firm matches. Where a row states a size, it is once, few, many or the class of an expanded clone; other rows omit it.

NA	TRBV28	TRBJ1-5	NA	TGTGCCAGCAGTGTCGACAGAAATCAGCCCCAGCATTTT	CASSVDRNQPQHF
NA	TRBV9	TRBJ1-1	NA	TGTGCCAGCAGCGTAGCGGGGGGGGCGGGAACTGAAGCTTTCTTT	CASSVAGGAGTEAFF
TRBD1	TRBV10-3	TRBJ1-1	NA	TGTGCCATCAGTAGCAGGGGGCTCGATCGCGACTACACTGAAGCTTTCTTT	CAISSRGLDRDYTEAFF
NA	TRBV27	TRBJ2-5	NA	TGTGCCAGCAGTCGGCCGGGTAACCAAGAGACCCAGTACTTC	CASSRPGNQETQYF
TRBD2	TRBV30	TRBJ2-7	NA	TGTGCCTGGAGTGTAGCGGGAGCCTACGAGCAGTACTTC	CAWSVAGAYEQYF
NA	TRBV12-5	TRBJ1-2	NA	TGTGCTAGTGGTTTGGTACACACCCGACAGGTAAAAAGCTATGGCTACACCTTC	CASGLVHTRQVKSYGYTF
NA	TRBV30	TRBJ1-3	NA	TGTGCCTGGAGTGCGGGTGACGGAAACACCATATATTTT	CAWSAGDGNTIYF
TRBD2	TRBV7-2	TRBJ2-7	NA	TGTGCCAGCAGCCCTTGGACTAGCGGGAGGGTCGGGCAGTACTTC	CASSPWTSGRVGQYF
TRBD1	TRBV27	TRBJ2-3	NA	TGTGCCAGCAGTCCCTGGACAGGGCGCACAGATACGCAGTATTTT	CASSPWTGRTDTQYF
NA	TRBV5-6	TRBJ1-2	NA	TGTGCCAGCAGCCCAACGGGTGTTAAAGGGACCAACTATGGCTACACCTTC	CASSPTGVKGTNYGYTF
TRBD2	TRBV7-9	TRBJ2-1	NA	TGTGCCAGCAGCTTGACGGGAGGTTCCCCTGGGAATGAGCAGTTCTTC	CASSLTGGSPGNEQFF
NA	TRBV29-1	TRBJ1-2	NA	TGCAGCGTTCCCCCGTCCGGGACAAAATATGGCTACACCTTC	CSVPPSGTKYGYTF
NA	TRBV6-6	TRBJ2-5	NA	TGTGCCAGCAGTCCCGGGGAGGTCGGAGTCAGGGAGACCCAGTACTTC	CASSPGEVGVRETQYF
NA	TRBV5-6	TRBJ1-2	NA	TGTGCCAGCAGGGGTCTTTCTCTGGGCTCTAGTGGCTACACCTTC	CASRGLSLGSSGYTF
TRBD2	TRBV7-6	TRBJ2-3	NA	TGTGCCAGCGGGCGCCCGTGGCGGGAGGGAGGGGATACGCAGTATTTT	CASGRPWREGGDTQYF
TRBD1	TRBV7-8	TRBJ1-1	NA	TGTGCCAGCAGGGAAACAGGGGGGCCACGTGAAGCTTTCTTT	CASRETGGPREAFF
NA	TRBV5-1	TRBJ2-1	NA	TGCGCCAGCAGCTTTGACGGGAGTAAGAATGAGCAGTTCTTC	CASSFDGSKNEQFF
TRBD1	TRBV7-9	TRBJ1-3	NA	TGTGCCAGCAGCTTAGGGGTAACCGGGACAGGGTATGGAAACACCATATATTTT	CASSLGVTGTGYGNTIYF
NA	TRBV4-2	TRBJ1-3	NA	TGTGCCAGCAGCCAAGTGGGCAGGTCCCTCTCTTCTGGAAACACCATATATTTT	CASSQVGRSLSSGNTIYF
NA	TRBV7-3	TRBJ1-1	NA	TGTGCCAGCATCCTGAGTGGGGGAAACACTGAAGCTTTCTTT	CASILSGGNTEAFF
NA	TRBV6-4	TRBJ2-7	once	TGTGCCAGCAGCCCGACAGGGGAGGGCTTATGGGAGCAGTACTTC	CASSPTGEGLWEQYF
TRBD1	TRBV2	TRBJ2-3	NA	TGTGCCAGCAGGTCCACGACAGGGGGTTTTTTCTCAGATACGCAGTATTTT	CASRSTTGGFFSDTQYF
TRBD1	TRBV11-3	TRBJ2-1	few	TGTGCCAGCAGCTCGGGACAGGGAAGCTACAATGAGCAGTTCTTC	CASSSGQGSYNEQFF
NA	TRBV28	TRBJ1-2	NA	TGTGCCAGCAGTTTACGTAACCAAGGGGGCTACACCTTC	CASSLRNQGGYTF
TRBD1	TRBV19	TRBJ2-1	NA	TGTGCCAGTAGTATAGTAGGGACAGGGGGCAATGAGCAGTTCTTC	CASSIVGTGGNEQFF
TRBD2	TRBV28	TRBJ2-1	NA	TGTGCCAGCACTTCCGGGACTAGCGGCTACAATGAGCAGTTCTTC	CASTSGTSGYNEQFF
TRBD2	TRBV18	TRBJ2-5	NA	TGTGCCAGCAAGCGGCGGGAGGATAACCAAGAGACCCAGTACTTC	CASKRREDNQETQYF
TRBD1	TRBV6-5	TRBJ1-1	NA	TGTGCGGTGGGACAGGGTTACACTGAAGCTTTCTTT	CAVGQGYTEAFF
NA	TRBV4-1	TRBJ1-5	NA	TGCGCCAGCAGCCAAACTCCGGACTCTAATCAGCCCCAGCATTTT	CASSQTPDSNQPQHF
NA	TRBV18	TRBJ1-2	NA	TGTGCCAGCTCACCAGGGGCTGACTATGGCTACACCTTC	CASSPGADYGYTF
TRBD2	TRBV28	TRBJ2-3	NA	TGTGCCAGCAGTTTCCCCAGCGGGAGGGCCCGTGGAGATACGCAGTATTTT	CASSFPSGRARGDTQYF
TRBD2	TRBV5-5	TRBJ2-1	once	TGTGCCAGCGGGACTAGGAACAATGAGCAGTTCTTC	CASGTRNNEQFF
TRBD1	TRBV5-1	TRBJ1-2	few	TGCGCCAGCAGCGGATGGACAGGTGGCTACACCTTC	CASSGWTGGYTF
NA	TRBV11-3	TRBJ2-5	once	TGTGCCAGCAGCTTAGGTCCGCGGGAGACCCAGTACTTC	CASSLGPRETQYF
TRBD1	TRBV27	TRBJ1-1	NA	TGTGCCAGCAGTTCTCAAGGGACAGGGGTGGCTTTCTTT	CASSSQGTGVAFF
NA	TRBV5-4	TRBJ2-2	NA	TGTGCCAGCAGCTTCGAGTTCGCGAACACCGGGGAGCTGTTTTTT	CASSFEFANTGELFF
NA	TRBV6-1	TRBJ1-1	NA	TGTGCCAGCAGTGATGTAGGAACCTCGGCTTTCTTT	CASSDVGTSAFF
NA	TRBV30	TRBJ1-2	NA	TGTGCCTGGAGGGGCCCAGGCAACTATGGCTACACCTTC	CAWRGPGNYGYTF
TRBD1	TRBV4-1	TRBJ1-2	NA	TGCGCCAGCAGTCAACCAGGGGGGCTGGGTCGGGGCTACACCTTC	CASSQPGGLGRGYTF
NA	TRBV4-2	TRBJ1-5	NA	TGTGCCAGCAGCCGAACCACCGACAGGACTGAGGGCAATCAGCCCCAGCATTTT	CASSRTTDRTEGNQPQHF
NA	TRBV14	TRBJ2-7	NA	TGTGCCAGCAGCCAAGACAGGGCGGTCAACGAGCAGTACTTC	CASSQDRAVNEQYF
NA	TRBV5-1	TRBJ2-6	NA	TGCGCCAGCAGCTTGGCTGGCTCTGGGGCCAACGTCCTGACTTTC	CASSLAGSGANVLTF
NA	TRBV30	TRBJ1-4	NA	TGTGCCTGGAAATTCGGGGGTGAAAAACTGTTTTTT	CAWKFGGEKLFF
NA	TRBV5-1	TRBJ1-2	NA	TGCGCCAGCAGCTTGGCCCGACAGACTAACTATGGCTACACCTTC	CASSLARQTNYGYTF